The clone carrying this TCR beta chain appeared a single time. Its matching antigen is unknown. The analysis combined second doses at about 4 or about 12 weeks. The data belong to a study of T cell responses to AZD1222 COVID-19 vaccine. This CDR3 has 15 amino acids. The V gene lost 3 bases and the J gene lost 2 bases, with 11 bases spanning the gap. The germline V gene encodes CDR1 SGHTA and CDR2 FQGNSA. Regarding the study as a whole: The study found vaccine-associated CD4 TCRs spanning spike, dominant at 160-218 and 743-854. There were repertoire samples only from the period after the peak T cell response.

Repertoires were generated with immunoSEQ multiplex PCR, while TCRdb's copy carries only in-frame clones and drops some. Here the sample spans approximately 67,000 clones, roughly 80% being singletons. Specimen: peripheral blood, collected 28 days after the second AZD1222 dose. This sequence was found in an adult who received the AZD1222 COVID-19 vaccine. The rearrangement uses TRBV7-2 and TRBJ1-5; D possibly corresponds to TRBD1 (6 bases). The CDR3 bases are TGTGCCAGCAGCTTTGCAGGGGCGGGCAATCAGCCCCAGCATTTT. It is translated as CASSFAGAGNQPQHF. Variable domain in full (rest from reference TRBV7-2 and TRBJ1-5): GAGVSQSPSNKVTEKGKDVELRCDPISGHTALYWYRQSLGQGLEFLIYFQGNSAPDKSGLPSDRFSAERTGGSVSTLTIQRTQQEDSAVYLCASSFAGAGNQPQHFGDGTRLSIL.